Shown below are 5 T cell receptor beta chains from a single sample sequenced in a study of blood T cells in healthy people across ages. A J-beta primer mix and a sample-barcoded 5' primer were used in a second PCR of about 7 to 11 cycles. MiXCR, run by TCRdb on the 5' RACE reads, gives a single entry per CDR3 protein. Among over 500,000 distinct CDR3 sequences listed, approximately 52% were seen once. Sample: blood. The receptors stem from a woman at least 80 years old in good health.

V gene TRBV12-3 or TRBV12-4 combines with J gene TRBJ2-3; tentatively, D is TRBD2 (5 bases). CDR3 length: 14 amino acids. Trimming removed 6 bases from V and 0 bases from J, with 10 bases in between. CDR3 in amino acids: CASRNGGSTDTQYF. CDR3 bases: TGTGCCAGCAGAAACGGCGGGAGCACAGATACGCAGTATTTT.

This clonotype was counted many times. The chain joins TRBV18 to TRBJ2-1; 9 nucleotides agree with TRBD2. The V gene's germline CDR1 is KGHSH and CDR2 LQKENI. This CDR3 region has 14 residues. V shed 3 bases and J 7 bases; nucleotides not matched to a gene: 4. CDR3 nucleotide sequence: TGTGCCAGCTCACCTAGCGGGAGTGTTAATGAGCAGTTCTTC. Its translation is CASSPSGSVNEQFF.

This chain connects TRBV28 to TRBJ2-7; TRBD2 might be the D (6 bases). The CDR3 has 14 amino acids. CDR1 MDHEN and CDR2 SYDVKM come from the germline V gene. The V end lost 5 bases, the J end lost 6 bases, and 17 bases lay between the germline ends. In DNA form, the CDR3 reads TGTGCCAGCAGTCCGGGACTTCAGGGTTTCGAGCAGTACTTC. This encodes CASSPGLQGFEQYF.

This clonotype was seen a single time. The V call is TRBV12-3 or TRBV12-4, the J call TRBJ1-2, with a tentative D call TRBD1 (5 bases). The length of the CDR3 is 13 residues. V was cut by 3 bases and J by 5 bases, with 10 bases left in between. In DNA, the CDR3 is TGTGCCAGCAGTTTGGGACTGGTTTATGGCTACACCTTC. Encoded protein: CASSLGLVYGYTF.

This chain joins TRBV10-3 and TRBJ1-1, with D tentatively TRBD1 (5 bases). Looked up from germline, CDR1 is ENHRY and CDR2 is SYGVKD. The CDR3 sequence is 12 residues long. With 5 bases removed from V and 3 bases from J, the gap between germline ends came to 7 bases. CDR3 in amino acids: CAISWDDTEAFF. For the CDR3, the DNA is TGTGCCATCAGTTGGGACGACACTGAAGCTTTCTTT.